This is a list of T cell receptor beta chains from one sample in a study of vaccination effects on CD4 cells after COVID-19. Clones were read by immunoSEQ multiplex PCR, and TCRdb kept only the in-frame ones, dropping some. The sample comprises 65,000 to 90,000 clones, around 76% of which are singletons, and over 9.5% rests with the top ten. These receptors lack a known antigen. The specimen comprised CD4+ T cells from PBMCs cultured with SARS-CoV-2 spike peptides, sampled before COVID-19 vaccination. These receptors were taken from a human donor who received a COVID-19 vaccine. Each CDR3 is given with its conserved first and last residue. A D gene is named only where the DNA matches it firmly. Clone size is stated in some rows and not others, as once, few, many or a class when expanded.

>TRBV5-1|.|.|TRBJ1-1
TGCGCCAGCAGCTTAAAGGATGTGGACACTGAAGCTTTCTTT
CASSLKDVDTEAFF
>TRBV5-1|.|TRBD1|TRBJ1-2
TGCGCCAGCGCCCCCGGGACAGGGGGCGATGGCTACACCTTC
CASAPGTGGDGYTF
>TRBV29-1|.|TRBD1|TRBJ1-2
TGCAGCGCAAAGGAGGGGGCCCGGGGCTACACCTTC
CSAKEGARGYTF
>TRBV18|.|.|TRBJ1-1
TGTGCCAGCTCACCAGCCAGAATGCCTGAAGCTTTCTTT
CASSPARMPEAFF
>TRBV5-1|once|.|TRBJ2-5
TGCGCCAGCAGCTTGGGAGGGTCCCAAGAGACCCAGTACTTC
CASSLGGSQETQYF
>TRBV10-3|.|.|TRBJ2-3
TGTGCCATCCGGGGCAGTTCAGATACGCAGTATTTT
CAIRGSSDTQYF
>TRBV2|few|TRBD1|TRBJ1-6
TGTGCCAGCAGTGAAACGGACAGGGCAACTTCACCCCTCCACTTT
CASSETDRATSPLHF
>TRBV5-6|.|.|TRBJ2-3
TGTGCCAGCAGCCCGATAATCCAGGGCGCAGATACGCAGTATTTT
CASSPIIQGADTQYF
>TRBV10-2|.|TRBD2|TRBJ2-5
TGCGCCAGCAGGATGCCGGGACTAGCGGGGGAACGGGAGACCCAGTACTTC
CASRMPGLAGERETQYF
>TRBV30|.|.|TRBJ1-6
TGTGCCTGGTGCCAGGGATCCTATAATTCACCCCTCCACTTT
CAWCQGSYNSPLHF
>TRBV24-1|.|.|TRBJ2-1
TGTGCCACCACTCCAACCGGGACTCCCTCCTACAATGAGCAGTTCTTC
CATTPTGTPSYNEQFF
>TRBV14|.|TRBD1|TRBJ1-6
TGTGCCAGCAGCCAGGACAGGGGTTCACCCCTCCACTTT
CASSQDRGSPLHF
>TRBV3-1/TRBV3-2|.|.|TRBJ2-6
TGTGCCAGCAGCCCCTTTGATCTAGCTGGGGCCAACGTCCTGACTTTC
CASSPFDLAGANVLTF
>TRBV6-5|.|.|TRBJ2-3
TGTGCCAGCAAACGGGGAACAGATACGCAGTATTTT
CASKRGTDTQYF
>TRBV7-9|.|TRBD1|TRBJ2-1
TGTGCCAGTTTCAGGGGGACCTACAATGAGCAGTTCTTC
CASFRGTYNEQFF
>TRBV25-1|once|.|TRBJ1-2
TGTGCCAGCAGTGAAAACTATGGCTACACCTTC
CASSENYGYTF
>TRBV6-1|.|TRBD2|TRBJ2-1
TGTGCCAGCAGTGAATGGGGTAGCGGGGGGTCCTCCTACAATGAGCAGTTCTTC
CASSEWGSGGSSYNEQFF
>TRBV5-6|.|.|TRBJ1-2
TGTGCCAGCAGCTTGGGAAGGAACTATGGCTACACCTTC
CASSLGRNYGYTF
>TRBV6-5|.|.|TRBJ2-2
TGTGCCAGCAGGGGGTCCGCCGGGGAGCTGTTTTTT
CASRGSAGELFF
>TRBV6-2/TRBV6-3|.|.|TRBJ2-5
TGTGCCAGCAGCCCCCCTCTTAGGGGGGCCCTCGGGGAGACCCAGTACTTC
CASSPPLRGALGETQYF
>TRBV7-2|.|.|TRBJ1-5
TGTGCCAGCAGCCCAGCCCCAGGGGCTAATCAGCCCCAGCATTTT
CASSPAPGANQPQHF
>TRBV9|.|.|TRBJ2-3
TGTGCCAGCAGCGTAGTTTCGTTGGGTAATACGCAGTATTTT
CASSVVSLGNTQYF
>TRBV5-1|.|TRBD1|TRBJ2-5
TGCGCCAGCAGCACCGGACAGGGAGAGACCCAGTACTTC
CASSTGQGETQYF
>TRBV14|.|.|TRBJ1-1
TGTGCCAGCAGCCAAGATCGTACCAGAACGGGGGCTTTCTTT
CASSQDRTRTGAFF
>TRBV29-1|once|.|TRBJ1-4
TGCAGCGTTGAAGATAAGGGGTCGAATGAAAAACTGTTTTTT
CSVEDKGSNEKLFF
>TRBV30|.|.|TRBJ2-1
TGTGCCTGGAGATACGGGCCTGGGAGAAATAAGAAGTTCTTC
CAWRYGPGRNKKFF
>TRBV27|few|TRBD2|TRBJ2-2
TGTGCCAGCAGTTGGTTGCGGGGGGGCACCGGGGAGCTGTTTTTT
CASSWLRGGTGELFF
>TRBV29-1|.|.|TRBJ1-3
TGCAGCGTTGCAGGGCAGGGGCTTGGAAACACCATATATTTT
CSVAGQGLGNTIYF
>TRBV19|.|TRBD1|TRBJ1-4
TGTGCCAGCGCGACCGATAGACAGGGACTCAGTGAAAAACTGTTTTTT
CASATDRQGLSEKLFF
>TRBV2|.|.|TRBJ1-1
TGTGCCAGCAGTAATGGGGGAATAGGAGCTTTCTTT
CASSNGGIGAFF
>TRBV7-9|.|.|TRBJ1-1
TGTGCCAGCAGCTTACTGGGGATGAACACTGAAGCTTTCTTT
CASSLLGMNTEAFF
>TRBV28|.|.|TRBJ1-4
TGTGCCAGCAGTTTGGGGGGCGGGGGAACTAATGAAAAACTGTTTTTT
CASSLGGGGTNEKLFF
>TRBV3-1/TRBV3-2|few|.|TRBJ1-2
TGTGCCAGCAGCCGTAAGGGGACCGCTAACTATGGCTACACCTTC
CASSRKGTANYGYTF
>TRBV7-2|large|TRBD1|TRBJ2-2
TGTGCCAGCAGCCGGGACAGGTTAACGAACACCGGGGAGCTGTTTTTT
CASSRDRLTNTGELFF
>TRBV19|.|.|TRBJ1-5
TGTGCCAGTAGTCGAGAGAAGGGCGGGAATCAGCCCCAGCATTTT
CASSREKGGNQPQHF
>TRBV4-1|.|.|TRBJ1-6
TGCGCCAGCAGCCAAGGACAGTATAATTCACCCCTCCACTTT
CASSQGQYNSPLHF
>TRBV2|once|.|TRBJ2-5
TGTGCCACTAGTTATCAAGAGACCCAGTACTTC
CATSYQETQYF